This T cell receptor (beta chain) was sequenced in a study of cytomegalovirus exposure and HLA in healthy donors. The PCR ran on 60 Vbeta and 13 Jbeta primers. As processed by the authors: A follow-up analysis tallied about 80 million unique TCR beta chains, 9 million to 11 million shared. Only in-frame clones appear in the TCRdb table, and some are missing; sequencing was by immunoSEQ multiplex PCR. That table is the source of V, J and clone size, and D and trimming were worked out from the DNA. The sample carries under 90,000 clones, over 80% recorded once. Looked up from germline, CDR1 is SEHNR and CDR2 is FQNEAQ (reference sequence). Trimming took 5 bases from V and 2 from J; bases not matched to a gene: 7. This CDR3 is 16 amino acids long.

Sequencing input: PBMCs. This chain connects TRBV7-9 to TRBJ2-1; the match to TRBD2 covers 9 bases. This TCR derives from a man aged 18 to 30 in good health and CMV-seronegative. The CDR3 DNA follows: TGTGCCAGCAGCCTTAGCGGGGGCACCACCTACAATGAGCAGTTCTTC. This encodes CASSLSGGTTYNEQFF.